A selection of T cell receptor beta chains follows, all from one sample in a study of CD8 T cells in Susac syndrome. TCRdb passed the immunoSEQ multiplex PCR reads through MiXCR, listing each CDR3 protein once. Found here are 65,000 to 90,000 distinct CDR3 sequences, roughly 94% of them singletons; the top ten hold approximately 0.38%. Sequencing input: CD8+ T cells from PBMCs. The source of these receptors is a human donor with multiple sclerosis. CDR3s include the opening cysteine and the closing phenylalanine or tryptophan. D genes are given only for firm matches. A row's size may be missing; if present it is once, few, many or a size class.

J gene: TRBJ1-6; D gene: .; V gene: TRBV19; clone size: .; CDR3 protein: CASSIGPGPNSPLHF; CDR3 DNA: TGTGCCAGTAGTATTGGTCCGGGACCTAATTCACCCCTCCACTTT
J gene: TRBJ2-6; D gene: .; V gene: TRBV29-1; clone size: .; CDR3 protein: CSAGGGGAGANVLTF; CDR3 DNA: TGCAGCGCCGGGGGCGGGGGAGCCGGGGCCAACGTCCTGACTTTC
J gene: TRBJ2-7; D gene: .; V gene: TRBV3-1; clone size: .; CDR3 protein: CASSQDRLGAYEQYF; CDR3 DNA: TGTGCCAGCAGCCAAGATCGGCTGGGGGCCTACGAGCAGTACTTC
J gene: TRBJ2-7; D gene: TRBD2; V gene: TRBV27; clone size: .; CDR3 protein: CASSLSGGRNYEQYF; CDR3 DNA: TGTGCCAGCAGTTTATCCGGGGGGAGGAACTACGAGCAGTACTTC
J gene: TRBJ2-7; D gene: TRBD1; V gene: TRBV12-3/TRBV12-4; clone size: .; CDR3 protein: CASSLGRPTGGNYEQYF; CDR3 DNA: TGTGCCAGCAGTTTAGGTCGTCCGACAGGGGGAAACTACGAGCAGTACTTC
J gene: TRBJ1-5; D gene: .; V gene: TRBV29-1; clone size: .; CDR3 protein: CSVGEGSNQPQHF; CDR3 DNA: TGCAGCGTTGGGGAGGGGAGCAATCAGCCCCAGCATTTT
J gene: TRBJ2-7; D gene: .; V gene: TRBV7-9; clone size: .; CDR3 protein: CASSSRDRQAGEQYF; CDR3 DNA: TGTGCCAGCAGCTCACGGGACAGGCAAGCGGGGGAGCAGTACTTC
J gene: TRBJ1-2; D gene: TRBD1; V gene: TRBV19; clone size: once; CDR3 protein: CASSTTDRDPYGYTF; CDR3 DNA: TGTGCCAGTAGTACAACGGACAGGGATCCCTATGGCTACACCTTC
J gene: TRBJ2-1; D gene: TRBD2; V gene: TRBV29-1; clone size: .; CDR3 protein: CSHSGGNEQFF; CDR3 DNA: TGCAGCCATAGCGGGGGGAATGAGCAGTTCTTC
J gene: TRBJ1-1; D gene: .; V gene: TRBV5-1; clone size: .; CDR3 protein: CASSLARGYTEAFF; CDR3 DNA: TGCGCCAGCAGCTTGGCGCGCGGTTACACTGAAGCTTTCTTT
J gene: TRBJ2-3; D gene: .; V gene: TRBV5-1; clone size: .; CDR3 protein: CASSLDGRGPDTQYF; CDR3 DNA: TGCGCCAGCAGCTTGGACGGGAGAGGGCCAGATACGCAGTATTTT
J gene: TRBJ2-7; D gene: .; V gene: TRBV5-6; clone size: .; CDR3 protein: CASSGTSSSYEQYF; CDR3 DNA: TGTGCCAGCAGCGGGACGTCGTCAAGCTACGAGCAGTACTTC
J gene: TRBJ2-1; D gene: .; V gene: TRBV7-8; clone size: .; CDR3 protein: CATLRPLPYNEQFF; CDR3 DNA: TGTGCCACTCTAAGACCCCTGCCCTACAATGAGCAGTTCTTC
J gene: TRBJ2-7; D gene: .; V gene: TRBV5-1; clone size: .; CDR3 protein: CASSLGTHDSYEQYF; CDR3 DNA: TGCGCCAGCAGCTTGGGGACGCACGACTCCTACGAGCAGTACTTC
J gene: TRBJ1-1; D gene: TRBD1; V gene: TRBV7-9; clone size: .; CDR3 protein: CASSYPQGYTEAFF; CDR3 DNA: TGTGCCAGCAGCTATCCACAGGGGTACACTGAAGCTTTCTTT
J gene: TRBJ2-1; D gene: .; V gene: TRBV29-1; clone size: .; CDR3 protein: CSASQVDWQFF; CDR3 DNA: TGCAGCGCAAGCCAGGTAGACTGGCAGTTCTTC
J gene: TRBJ1-5; D gene: .; V gene: TRBV7-9; clone size: .; CDR3 protein: CASSSRLERGPQHF; CDR3 DNA: TGTGCCAGCAGCTCAAGACTTGAAAGGGGGCCCCAGCATTTT
J gene: TRBJ1-2; D gene: TRBD1; V gene: TRBV12-3/TRBV12-4; clone size: .; CDR3 protein: CASSSWDRGRGGYTF; CDR3 DNA: TGTGCCAGCAGTTCCTGGGACAGGGGGAGAGGTGGCTACACCTTC
J gene: TRBJ2-4; D gene: TRBD2; V gene: TRBV4-2; clone size: .; CDR3 protein: CASSQEGPTSGINIQYF; CDR3 DNA: TGTGCCAGCAGCCAGGAAGGGCCGACTAGCGGGATAAACATTCAGTACTTC
J gene: TRBJ1-5; D gene: TRBD1; V gene: TRBV7-2; clone size: .; CDR3 protein: CASSWSGGGTGIQPQHF; CDR3 DNA: TGTGCCAGCAGCTGGTCGGGAGGAGGGACAGGTATTCAGCCCCAGCATTTT